This T cell receptor beta chain originates from a study of T cell responses to AZD1222 COVID-19 vaccine. General study findings and limits: Among spike-specific TCRs, nearly half reportedly target unmutated variant regions. In a largely white British group with more females than males, clonal diversity was possibly underestimated. It was only after the peak T cell response that any repertoires were sampled.

Germline V CDR1 and CDR2: SNHLY, FYNNEI. Trimming left V 4 bases short and J 0 bases short, with 6 bases between. The CDR3 totals 13 residues. With regard to this clone: Its specificity is unknown.

Second-dose intervals near 4 or 12 weeks were combined. Clones were read by immunoSEQ multiplex PCR, and TCRdb kept only the in-frame ones, dropping some. The repertoire holds some 150,000 clones, with 90% as singletons. This TCR was sampled from an adult who received the AZD1222 COVID-19 vaccine. The sample here was peripheral blood, taken 28 days after the second AZD1222 dose. This chain uses TRBV2 with TRBJ1-1; D remains unclear. For the CDR3, the DNA is TGTGCCAGCAGTGGACTGCTGAACACTGAAGCTTTCTTT. Translation: CASSGLLNTEAFF.